This T cell receptor (beta chain) was observed in a study of T cell responses to AZD1222 COVID-19 vaccine (dated by TCRdb to the early 2020s). Background for the entire study: A total of over 230 trial participants underwent TCR sequencing, of whom some 200 had received two doses of AZD1222 and about 26 had received two doses of the MenACWY control vaccine. Trial participants were enrolled into age subgroups of 18-55, 56-69 and 70-plus years, which contained around 150, 28 and 57 TCR-sequenced participants, respectively. Here is what the overall study found, with its caveats: Because no day 14 peak-response samples were available, the repertoires could be characterized only after the peak T cell response. Most participants were white British and females outnumbered males, and the authors suggested that clonal diversity may have been underestimated. Vaccine-associated CD4 TCRs spanned the whole spike protein, with dominant responses in regions 160-218 and 743-854. A significant rise in spike-specific TCR breadth and depth was observed after two AZD1222 doses relative to day 0 and relative to MenACWY recipients. Conclusions about previously exposed vaccinees are limited, since just five or six AZD1222 recipients were seropositive for SARS-CoV-2 at baseline. Nearly half of unique spike-specific TCRs reportedly recognized epitopes outside regions mutated in the B.1.351 and B.1.1.7 variants. In the small 56-69-year group, the increase in depth fell short of significance, most likely because of low power.

V is trimmed back by 3 bases and J by 1 base, and the junction contains 4 bases that no gene match accounts for. Based on the germline V gene, the CDR1 and CDR2 sequences are SGDLS and YYNGEE. The CDR3 runs 15 amino acids, cysteine and phenylalanine included. Solely the CDR3 DNA is kept, with 45 bases framed from the first base. The CDR3 regions of human TCRbeta chains were analyzed by immunosequencing. From the authors' description of their analysis: Repertoire TCRs were matched against a reference library of SARS-CoV-2-specific TCRs generated with the MIRA antigen-specificity platform. Breadth was defined as the fraction of unique TCRs that were SARS-CoV-2-associated, and depth was defined as the fraction of total T cells that were SARS-CoV-2-associated. Using the MIRA data, each spike-specific TCR was mapped to the spike region that the TCR reacts to and placed in a CD4 or CD8 class. Log10-transformed breadth and depth values were compared by one-way ANOVA with Sidak's multiple comparisons tests. In TCRdb, the immuneACCESS table is reduced to in-frame sequences with V and J assigned. These tables do not hold every clone; where another copy was compared, an unresolved V gene accounts for under half, and the others remain unexplained. The DNA gave D and trimming, while V, J and clone size come from that table. This sample has some 99,000 clones in its table, and about 88% of those were observed once. The biggest ten clones account for roughly 15% of the sample.

What this sample's time point label stands for: about 28 days (+/-7) after the second vaccine dose. AZD1222 recipients given second doses at about 4 weeks or at about 12 weeks were pooled, since spike-specific TCR depth and breadth were not found to differ between the two schedules. Vaccinee samples came from UK trials COV001 and COV002, including a single-blind randomized controlled phase 2/3 trial of AZD1222 (ChAdOx1 nCoV-19) in healthy adults. For TCRbeta chain sequencing, PBMC samples from trial participants were taken at day 0 and at day 28 after the second dose. On this clone itself: Its binding antigen is unknown. No much larger clone exists at a distance of one base, and base qualities are not known.

Here the chain combines TRBV9 and TRBJ1-3, with TRBD1 identical over 7 junction bases. This receptor was identified in an adult who received the AZD1222 COVID-19 vaccine. Sequencing used peripheral blood, obtained 28 days after the second AZD1222 dose. The CDR3 sequence is CASSGAQGSGNTIYF. The DNA is as follows: TGTGCCAGCAGCGGAGCACAGGGGTCTGGAAACACCATATATTTT.